One and the same sample provided the 7 T cell receptor beta chains below, sequenced in a study of blood T cell repertoires in COVID-19. Libraries were prepared by immunoSEQ multiplex PCR; TCRdb keeps only in-frame clonotypes and omits some of them. This repertoire shows under 130,000 clones, about 75% found once; its top ten account for roughly 6%. The source material was peripheral blood. These receptors all stem from a man older than 75 with acute or convalescent COVID-19.

V is TRBV2 and J is TRBJ2-1, with 11 bases that match TRBD2. Germline values: CDR1 SNHLY, CDR2 FYNNEI. The trim removed 5 bases at V and 4 bases at J, leaving 4 bases unmatched. This CDR3 is built from 15 residues. In DNA form, the CDR3 reads TGTGCCAGCAGTTATCTAGCGGGAGGATACAATGAGCAGTTCTTC. This gives the protein CASSYLAGGYNEQFF. Together with reference TRBV2 and TRBJ2-1, the CDR3 gives the full variable domain: EPEVTQTPSHQVTQMGQEVILRCVPISNHLYFYWYRQILGQKVEFLVSFYNNEISEKSEIFDDQFSVERPDGSNFTLKIRSTKLEDSAMYFCASSYLAGGYNEQFFGPGTRLTVL.

This clone was recorded once. CDR3 sequence reads: CASSLGTTYNEQFF. The CDR3 DNA follows: TGCGCCAGCAGCTTAGGGACAACCTACAATGAGCAGTTCTTC. V gene TRBV5-1 combines with J gene TRBJ2-1, with D possibly TRBD1 on 6 matching bases. The CDR3 has 14 amino acids. In germline, CDR1 is SGHRS, CDR2 YFSETQ. Trimming shortened V by 2 bases and J by 2 bases, and 8 bases separated the two germline ends.

About this clone itself: Other nucleotide sequences in the sample specify the same CDR3. The genes are TRBV7-2 and TRBJ2-5; 9 bases align to TRBD1. The CDR3 consists of 15 residues. Germline values: CDR1 SGHTA, CDR2 FQGNSA. The trim removed 3 bases at V and 4 bases at J, leaving 6 bases unmatched. As DNA, the CDR3 is TGTGCCAGCAGCTTGTCACAGGGGGCTCGAGAGACCCAGTACTTC. Translating it yields CASSLSQGARETQYF.

This chain joins TRBV30 and TRBJ2-2, with D hard to call. Germline CDR1 reads GTSNPN; CDR2 reads SVGIG (reference sequence). Trimming pared 3 bases from V and 5 bases from J, leaving 7 bases between. CDR3 size: 12 residues. The CDR3 reads CAWRAFTGELFF. CDR3 bases: TGTGCCTGGAGGGCCTTTACCGGGGAGCTGTTTTTT.

The V and J genes are TRBV28 and TRBJ1-5; tentatively, D is TRBD1 (5 bases). This CDR3 is 13 amino acids long. V lost 10 bases and J lost 10, with 20 bases in between. Germline CDR1 MDHEN, CDR2 SYDVKM. CDR3 in amino acids: CATYGGGEEPQHF. Here the CDR3 DNA reads TGTGCCACCTATGGGGGGGGTGAGGAACCCCAGCATTTT.

V and J are TRBV24-1 and TRBJ1-2; tentatively, D is TRBD1 (5 bases). Germline V gene lookup returns CDR1 KGHDR and CDR2 SFDVKD. Trimming removed 5 bases from V and 4 bases from J, with 13 bases in between. CDR3 size: 14 residues. The CDR3 is CATSGEGYTYGYTF. In DNA, the CDR3 is TGTGCCACCAGTGGGGAGGGGTATACCTATGGCTACACCTTC.

This CDR3 reads CASSSGTATEGTIYF. In nucleotides, the CDR3 is TGTGCCAGCAGCTCCGGGACAGCCACCGAAGGCACCATATATTTT. V and J are TRBV5-5 and TRBJ1-3, with 7 positions matching TRBD1. From germline, CDR1 is SGHKS and CDR2 YYEKEE (reference sequence). The CDR3 length is 15 residues. V dropped 3 bases and J dropped 9; count of bases not matched to a gene: 12.